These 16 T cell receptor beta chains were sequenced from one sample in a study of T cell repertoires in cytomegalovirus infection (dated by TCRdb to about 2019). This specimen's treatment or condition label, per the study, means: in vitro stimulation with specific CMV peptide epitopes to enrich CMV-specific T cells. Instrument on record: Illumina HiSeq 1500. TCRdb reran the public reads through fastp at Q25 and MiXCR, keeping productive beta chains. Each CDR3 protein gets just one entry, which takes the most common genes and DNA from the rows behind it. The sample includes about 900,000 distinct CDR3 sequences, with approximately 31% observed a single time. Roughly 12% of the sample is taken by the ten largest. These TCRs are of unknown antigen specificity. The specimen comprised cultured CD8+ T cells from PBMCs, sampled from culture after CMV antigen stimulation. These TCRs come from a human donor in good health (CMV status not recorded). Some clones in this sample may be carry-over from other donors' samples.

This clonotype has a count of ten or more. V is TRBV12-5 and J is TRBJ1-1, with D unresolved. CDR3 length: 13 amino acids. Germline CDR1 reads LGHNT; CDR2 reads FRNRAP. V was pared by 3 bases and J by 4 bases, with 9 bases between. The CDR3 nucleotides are TGTGCTAGTGGTTTAGATCGGGGCACTGAAGCTTTCTTT. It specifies CASGLDRGTEAFF.

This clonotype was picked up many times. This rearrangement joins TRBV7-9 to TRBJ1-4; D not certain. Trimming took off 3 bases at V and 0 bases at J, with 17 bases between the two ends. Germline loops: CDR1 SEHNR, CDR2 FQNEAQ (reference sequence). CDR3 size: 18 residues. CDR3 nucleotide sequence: TGTGCCAGCAGCTTCTCCTCCTCCGTGGGGACAACTAATGAAAAACTGTTTTTT. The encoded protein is CASSFSSSVGTTNEKLFF.

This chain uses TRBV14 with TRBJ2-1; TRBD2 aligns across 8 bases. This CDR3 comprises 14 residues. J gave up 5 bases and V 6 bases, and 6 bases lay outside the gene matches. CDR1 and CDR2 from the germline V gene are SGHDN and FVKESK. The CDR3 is CASSGLAGNNEQFF. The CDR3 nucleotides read TGTGCCAGCAGTGGGTTAGCGGGGAACAATGAGCAGTTCTTC.

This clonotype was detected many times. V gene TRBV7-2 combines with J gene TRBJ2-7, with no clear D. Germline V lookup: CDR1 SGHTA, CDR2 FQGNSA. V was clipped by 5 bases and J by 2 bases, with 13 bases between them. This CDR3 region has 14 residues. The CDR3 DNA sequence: TGTGCCAGCAGCACCGCTGCGGAGACCTACGAGCAGTACTTC. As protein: CASSTAAETYEQYF.

The CDR3 coding sequence is TGTGCCAGCAACCAATCCCGTGGGGCTCAGCCCCAGCATTTT. Its translation is CASNQSRGAQPQHF. This chain links TRBV12-3 or TRBV12-4 with TRBJ1-5; weak D call: TRBD1 (5 bases). Between the trimmed V and J ends, which lost 7 bases and 6 bases, there was a span of 16 bases. The CDR3 consists of 14 residues.

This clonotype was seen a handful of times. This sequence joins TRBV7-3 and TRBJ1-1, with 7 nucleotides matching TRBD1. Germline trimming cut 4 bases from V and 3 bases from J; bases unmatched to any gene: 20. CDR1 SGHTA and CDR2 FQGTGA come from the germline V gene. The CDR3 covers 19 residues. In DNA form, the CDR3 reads TGTGCCAGCAGCTCCATTCCGGTCGTAGGGACAGCCCGGGACACTGAAGCTTTCTTT. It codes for CASSSIPVVGTARDTEAFF.

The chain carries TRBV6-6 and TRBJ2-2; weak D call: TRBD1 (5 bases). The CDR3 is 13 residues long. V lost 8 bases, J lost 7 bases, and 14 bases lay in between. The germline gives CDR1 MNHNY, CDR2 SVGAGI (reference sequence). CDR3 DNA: TGTGCCAGCTGGCAGGGAAAGGTCGGGGAGCTGTTTTTT. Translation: CASWQGKVGELFF.

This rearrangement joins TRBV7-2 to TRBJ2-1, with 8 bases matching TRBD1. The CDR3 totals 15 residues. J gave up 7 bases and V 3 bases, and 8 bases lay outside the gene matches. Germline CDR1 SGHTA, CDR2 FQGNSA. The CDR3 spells CASSLDRVGMNEQFF. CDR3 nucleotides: TGTGCCAGCAGCTTGGACAGGGTGGGTATGAATGAGCAGTTCTTC.

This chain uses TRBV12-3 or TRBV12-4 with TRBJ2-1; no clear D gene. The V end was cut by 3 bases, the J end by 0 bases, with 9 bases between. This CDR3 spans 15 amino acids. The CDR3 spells CASSLNQYSYNEQFF. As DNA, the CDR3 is TGTGCCAGCAGTTTGAACCAATACTCCTACAATGAGCAGTTCTTC.

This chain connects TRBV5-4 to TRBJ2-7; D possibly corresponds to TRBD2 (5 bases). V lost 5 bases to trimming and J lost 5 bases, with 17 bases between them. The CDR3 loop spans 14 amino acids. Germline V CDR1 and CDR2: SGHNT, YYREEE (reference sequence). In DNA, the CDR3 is TGTGCCAGCAGTTACGGGTCTGGGAGCAACGAGCAGTACGTC. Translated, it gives CASSYGSGSNEQYV.

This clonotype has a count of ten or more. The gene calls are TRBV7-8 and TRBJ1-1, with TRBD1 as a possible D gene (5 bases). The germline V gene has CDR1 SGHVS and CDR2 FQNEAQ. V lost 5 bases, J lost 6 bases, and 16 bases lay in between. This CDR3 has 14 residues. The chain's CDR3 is CASSLGPGTAEAFF. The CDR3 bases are TGTGCCAGCAGCCTGGGTCCAGGGACCGCTGAAGCTTTCTTT.

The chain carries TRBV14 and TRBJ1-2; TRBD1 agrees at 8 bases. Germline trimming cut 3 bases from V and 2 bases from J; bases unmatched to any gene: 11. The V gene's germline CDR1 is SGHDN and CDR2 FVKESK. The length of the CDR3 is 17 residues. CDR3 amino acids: CASSQLPVDRENYGYTF. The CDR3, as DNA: TGTGCCAGCAGCCAGTTACCGGTGGACAGGGAGAACTATGGCTACACCTTC.

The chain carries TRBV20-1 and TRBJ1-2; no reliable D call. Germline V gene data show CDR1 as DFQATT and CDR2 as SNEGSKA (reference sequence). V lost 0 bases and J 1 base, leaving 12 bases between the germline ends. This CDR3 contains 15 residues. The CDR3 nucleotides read TGCAGTGCTAGAGATTTTGGGGAGGTTAACTATGGCTACACCTTC. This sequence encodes CSARDFGEVNYGYTF.

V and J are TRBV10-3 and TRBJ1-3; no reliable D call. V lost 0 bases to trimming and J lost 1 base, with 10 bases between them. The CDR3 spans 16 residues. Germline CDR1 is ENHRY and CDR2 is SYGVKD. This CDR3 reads CAISESEQRSGNTIYF. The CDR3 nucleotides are TGTGCCATCAGTGAGTCGGAACAGAGATCTGGAAACACCATATATTTT.

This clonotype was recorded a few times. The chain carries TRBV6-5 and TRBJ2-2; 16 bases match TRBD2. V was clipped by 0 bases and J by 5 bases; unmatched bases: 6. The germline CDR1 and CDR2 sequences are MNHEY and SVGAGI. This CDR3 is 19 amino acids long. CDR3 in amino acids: CASSYSIPGLAGGTGELFF. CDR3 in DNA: TGTGCCAGCAGTTACTCGATCCCGGGACTAGCGGGGGGGACCGGGGAGCTGTTTTTT.

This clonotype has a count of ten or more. CDR3 sequence: CASGLTTRVETQYF. The CDR3 DNA is TGTGCTAGTGGTCTGACTACGAGAGTAGAGACCCAGTACTTC. The genes are TRBV12-5 and TRBJ2-5, with D perhaps TRBD2 (5 bases). The germline V and J ends were trimmed by 5 bases and 4 bases, with 14 bases remaining between them. The CDR3 contains 14 residues. Germline lookup yields CDR1 LGHNT and CDR2 FRNRAP. Variable domain in full (rest from reference TRBV12-5 and TRBJ2-5): DARVTQTPRHKVTEMGQEVTMRCQPILGHNTVFWYRQTMMQGLELLAYFRNRAPLDDSGMPKDRFSAEMPDATLATLKIQPSEPRDSAVYFCASGLTTRVETQYFGPGTRLLVL.